What follows are 7 T cell receptor beta chains derived from one specimen sequenced in a study of blood T cell repertoires in COVID-19 (dated by TCRdb to about 2020). The method behind the library was the immunoSEQ multiplex PCR assay. TCRdb mirrors the immuneACCESS table, restricted to in-frame sequences. Some clones are absent from its copies; in checked studies, under half trace to an unresolved V gene, and the reason for the others is unknown. The sample contains 80,000 or so clones, around 80% of them found a single time. Clones ranked in the top ten supply 30% to 40% of the sample. The sample taken for sequencing was peripheral blood. The receptor source for this set is a woman aged 65 to 85 with acute or convalescent COVID-19.

The chain is built from TRBV6-2 or TRBV6-3 and TRBJ1-2, with D possibly TRBD1 on 5 matching bases. CDR1 and CDR2 (germline): MNHEY, SVGEGT. The CDR3 consists of 14 residues. With 5 bases removed from V and 7 bases from J, the gap between germline ends came to 17 bases. The CDR3 DNA reads TGTGCCAGCAGTCCCAGGGTTTGGAGTTCTGGCTACACCTTC. Its translation is CASSPRVWSSGYTF.

The chain has TRBV29-1 and TRBJ2-5; possible D gene TRBD2, 5 bases. The CDR3 is made up of 11 amino acids. Germline CDR1 SQVTM, CDR2 ANQGSEA. The V and J ends lost 5 bases and 5 bases respectively, with 9 bases between them. The CDR3 nucleotides are TGCAGCGTTCTCGGGATGGAGACCCAGTACTTC. This sequence encodes CSVLGMETQYF.

This chain uses TRBV30 with TRBJ1-2; the D is unclear. The CDR3 length is 11 residues. Germline V lookup: CDR1 GTSNPN, CDR2 SVGIG (reference sequence). Trimming pared 0 bases from V and 10 bases from J, leaving 9 bases between. The CDR3 DNA reads as TGTGCCTGGAGTGTAGGACTGCACTACACCTTC. It translates to CAWSVGLHYTF.

J is TRBJ2-3 and V is TRBV21-1; the D call in the table, TRBD2, was not verified against the DNA. TRBV21-1 is recorded as a pseudogene. There are 18 residues in the CDR3. In DNA, the CDR3 is TGTGCCAGCAGCAAAGAGTGGAAGCGGGCAAAGAGCACAGATACGCAGTATTTT. Residues: CASSKEWKRAKSTDTQYF.

The table lists this clone with a few counts. The J gene is TRBJ1-1, the V gene TRBV6-4; 10 positions agree with TRBD1. This CDR3 contains 18 residues. Per germline, CDR1 MRHNA and CDR2 SNTAGT. With 3 bases clipped from V and 1 base from J, the junction kept 11 bases outside the gene matches. Here the CDR3 reads CASSEQDRGLWGNTEAFF. Here the CDR3 DNA reads TGTGCCAGCAGTGAGCAAGACAGGGGGCTGTGGGGGAACACTGAAGCTTTCTTT.

The V gene is TRBV7-9, the J gene TRBJ2-4; possible D gene TRBD2, 5 bases. Germline CDR1 and CDR2: SEHNR and FQNEAQ (reference sequence). The CDR3 loop spans 15 amino acids. The V and J ends lost 5 bases and 6 bases respectively, with 17 bases between them. CDR3 in amino acids: CASSPEGGWRNIQYF. The CDR3 DNA is TGTGCCAGCAGCCCCGAGGGTGGTTGGAGAAACATTCAGTACTTC. The complete variable domain, with remaining parts taken from reference TRBV7-9 and TRBJ2-4, reads DTGVSQNPRHKITKRGQNVTFRCDPISEHNRLYWYRQTLGQGPEFLTYFQNEAQLEKSRLLSDRFSAERPKGSFSTLEIQRTEQGDSAMYLCASSPEGGWRNIQYFGAGTRLSVL.

The rearrangement joins TRBV30 to TRBJ2-1; 8 bases are shared with TRBD2. V gave up 0 bases and J gave up 3 bases; unmatched junction bases: 4. CDR1 is GTSNPN and CDR2 is SVGIG in the germline V gene (reference sequence). This CDR3 comprises 15 residues. CDR3 amino acids: CAWSVFSGDYNEQFF. DNA for the CDR3: TGTGCCTGGAGTGTATTTAGCGGGGACTACAATGAGCAGTTCTTC.